This is a list of T cell receptor beta chains from one sample in a study of blood T cell repertoires in COVID-19. Clones were read by immunoSEQ multiplex PCR, and TCRdb kept only the in-frame ones, dropping some. The sample holds 13,000 to 15,000 clones; 85% to 90% are singletons and the top ten take roughly 2.9%. The material sequenced was peripheral blood. The receptors shown here come from a human donor in a cohort sampled during active COVID-19. CDR3s include the opening cysteine and the closing phenylalanine or tryptophan. The order of the fields is D gene, J gene, clone size, V gene, CDR3 DNA, CDR3 protein. The D gene is left open where the match is weak. Size values are once, few and many counts, or a class for expanded clones, and some rows have none.

TRBD2,TRBJ2-3,.,TRBV5-6,TGTGCCCCCGGGGCTAGCGGGGGTGCTAGCACAGATACGCAGTATTTT,CAPGASGGASTDTQYF
TRBD2,TRBJ2-7,.,TRBV5-1,TGCGCCAGCAGCTTTGGTCTAGCGGGAACTTACGAGCAGTACTTC,CASSFGLAGTYEQYF
.,TRBJ2-6,.,TRBV3-1/TRBV3-2,TGTGCCAGCAGCCCAGACGGACTGAGCTCTGGGGCCAACGTCCTGACTTTC,CASSPDGLSSGANVLTF
.,TRBJ1-1,.,TRBV9,TGTGCCAGCAGCGTAGAACTGGGGGCGAGGACTGAAGCTTTCTTT,CASSVELGARTEAFF
.,TRBJ2-2,.,TRBV4-1,TGCGCCAGCAGCCAACCGGGACAGAACACCGGGGAGCTGTTTTTT,CASSQPGQNTGELFF
TRBD1,TRBJ1-5,.,TRBV7-9,TGTGCCAGCAGCCCCGACAGGGGGGTTAGTAGCAATCAGCCCCAGCATTTT,CASSPDRGVSSNQPQHF
.,TRBJ2-7,.,TRBV15,TGTGCCACCAGCAGAGATGTATACAGCGAGCAGTACTTC,CATSRDVYSEQYF
.,TRBJ1-2,few,TRBV3-1/TRBV3-2,TGTGCCAGCAGCCCTCCGGGGGTGGTCTATGGCTACACCTTC,CASSPPGVVYGYTF
TRBD1,TRBJ1-4,once,TRBV4-2,TGTGCCAGCAGCACTACGCAGGGGGCCAGCGAACTGTTTTTT,CASSTTQGASELFF
TRBD1,TRBJ1-2,.,TRBV19,TGTGCCAGTAGCCTAATAGACAGGGTCAATAACTATGGCTACACCTTC,CASSLIDRVNNYGYTF
.,TRBJ1-5,.,TRBV2,TGTGCCAGCAGCACCTTGAGGGGCAATCAGCCCCAGCATTTT,CASSTLRGNQPQHF
TRBD1,TRBJ1-2,once,TRBV28,TGTGCCAGCATGCCAGGGGGCGGTAACTATGGCTACACCTTC,CASMPGGGNYGYTF
TRBD1,TRBJ1-5,few,TRBV27,TGTGCCAGCAGGGGGTCTGACAGGGCGGATTATCAGCCCCAGCATTTT,CASRGSDRADYQPQHF
.,TRBJ1-3,.,TRBV12-3/TRBV12-4,TGTGCCAGCACCCCGGGAAACACCATATATTTT,CASTPGNTIYF
.,TRBJ1-2,.,TRBV6-2/TRBV6-3,TGTGCCAGCAGTTTACAAGGGGCGCTCAACTATGGCTACACCTTC,CASSLQGALNYGYTF
TRBD1,TRBJ2-1,.,TRBV19,TGTGCCAGTACCCCCCGGGACAGGGGCGGGAATGAGCAGTTCTTC,CASTPRDRGGNEQFF
TRBD1,TRBJ2-1,.,TRBV29-1,TGCAGCGTTGATTGGACAGGGGTAACCGACAATGAGCAGTTCTTC,CSVDWTGVTDNEQFF
.,TRBJ2-3,.,TRBV24-1,TGTGCCACCAGTGATGGGGCGGCGGTTACGCAGTATTTT,CATSDGAAVTQYF
.,TRBJ2-7,.,TRBV28,TGTGCCAGCAGTTCCCTGGGGCGGGGCCGCTCCTACGAGCAGTACTTC,CASSSLGRGRSYEQYF
TRBD1,TRBJ1-4,.,TRBV28,TGTGCCAGCAGCACCGGGACAGCCGGGGGCACTAATGAAAAACTGTTTTTT,CASSTGTAGGTNEKLFF
.,TRBJ1-1,once,TRBV11-2,TGTGCCAGCAGCTTAGTTTCAGGTGGGAACACTGAAGCTTTCTTT,CASSLVSGGNTEAFF
.,TRBJ1-5,.,TRBV7-2,TGTGCCAGCAGCCCGGAGATCAATCAGCCCCAGCATTTT,CASSPEINQPQHF
.,TRBJ1-2,.,TRBV19,TGTGCCAGTAGTATACTCGGGGGAGAGGGTGGCTACACCTTC,CASSILGGEGGYTF
.,TRBJ2-2,.,TRBV4-2,TGTGCCAGCAGCCAAGAGAGGAACACCGGGGAGCTGTTTTTT,CASSQERNTGELFF
TRBD2,TRBJ2-2,.,TRBV3-1/TRBV3-2,TGTGCCAGCAGCCTCATCGGGGGGAGGAACACCGGGGAGCTGTTTTTT,CASSLIGGRNTGELFF
TRBD2,TRBJ2-3,.,TRBV10-3,TGTGCCATCAGTCTAGCGGGGGTCCCCACAGATACGCAGTATTTT,CAISLAGVPTDTQYF
.,TRBJ1-6,.,TRBV6-6,TGTGCCAGCAGTTACTCCCGACCACAGGGATCACCCCTCCACTTT,CASSYSRPQGSPLHF
TRBD2,TRBJ2-3,few,TRBV7-3,TGTGCCAGCAGCTTATCGGGGGGTAGCACAGATACGCAGTATTTT,CASSLSGGSTDTQYF
TRBD2,TRBJ2-1,.,TRBV5-6,TGTGCCAGCAGCTTTGTAGGACTAGCGGCCCATGAGCAGTTCTTC,CASSFVGLAAHEQFF
.,TRBJ2-2,.,TRBV6-2/TRBV6-3,TGTGCCAGCAGTTTGGGAGGCACCGGGGAGCTGTTTTTT,CASSLGGTGELFF
TRBD2,TRBJ2-7,.,TRBV29-1,TGCAGCGGGCGGGGGGGAGGCTACGAGCAGTACTTC,CSGRGGGYEQYF
.,TRBJ1-2,.,TRBV2,TGTGCCAGCAGTGTGGATGGGCATAACTATGGCTACACCTTC,CASSVDGHNYGYTF
TRBD2,TRBJ2-3,.,TRBV28,TGTGCCAGCAGTTTCCTTAGCGGGGGGAGGGATACGCAGTATTTT,CASSFLSGGRDTQYF
.,TRBJ2-2,.,TRBV28,TGTGCCAGCAGCGAACAGACTAGAGCCGGGGAGCTGTTTTTT,CASSEQTRAGELFF
.,TRBJ2-3,.,TRBV9,TGTGCCAGCAGCACCCGACCTAAGGAGGATACGCAGTATTTT,CASSTRPKEDTQYF
TRBD2,TRBJ2-3,.,TRBV19,TGTGCCAGTAGTATAGGGACTAGCGGCACAGATACGCAGTATTTT,CASSIGTSGTDTQYF
.,TRBJ1-1,.,TRBV2,TGTGCCAGCAGTAAACGGGATAACACTGAAGCTTTCTTT,CASSKRDNTEAFF
TRBD1,TRBJ2-3,once,TRBV3-1/TRBV3-2,TGTGCCAGCAGCCTGGACAGGTTCCCAGATACGCAGTATTTT,CASSLDRFPDTQYF
.,TRBJ1-5,.,TRBV6-1,TGTGCCAGCAGTGAACCCCCAGTACAGAATCAGCCCCAGCATTTT,CASSEPPVQNQPQHF
.,TRBJ2-7,.,TRBV24-1,TGTGCCACCGGGGGGAATAGCGACGGGGAGCAGTACTTC,CATGGNSDGEQYF
.,TRBJ1-2,.,TRBV18,TGTGCCAGCTCACCTCTTAACTATGGCTACACCTTC,CASSPLNYGYTF
.,TRBJ2-2,.,TRBV19,TGTGCCAGTAGTATAGGTGGGTCGGGCACCGGGGAGCTGTTTTTT,CASSIGGSGTGELFF
TRBD1,TRBJ2-5,few,TRBV7-7,TGTGCCAGTTCAGCAGGGGGCGCGAGGCAAGAGACCCAGTACTTC,CASSAGGARQETQYF
.,TRBJ2-3,.,TRBV7-2,TGTGCCAGCAGCTTAGCGAGCGGACGTAGCACAGATACGCAGTATTTT,CASSLASGRSTDTQYF
.,TRBJ2-2,.,TRBV10-3,TGTGCCATCAGTGCGGGTGGAGGCACCGGGGAGCTGTTTTTT,CAISAGGGTGELFF
TRBD1,TRBJ2-5,.,TRBV29-1,TGCAGCGTCTCCGGACAGGGGAGAGGGGAGACCCAGTACTTC,CSVSGQGRGETQYF
TRBD1,TRBJ2-3,once,TRBV6-4,TGTGCCAGCAGTTCCGGGACAGGGCCAGATACGCAGTATTTT,CASSSGTGPDTQYF
.,TRBJ2-3,.,TRBV5-4,TGTGCCAGCAGCTTTAGCGTACAGACAGATACGCAGTATTTT,CASSFSVQTDTQYF
TRBD2,TRBJ2-3,.,TRBV2,TGTGCCAGCAGTGACCCGGGACTAGCGCGAGATACGCAGTATTTT,CASSDPGLARDTQYF
.,TRBJ2-5,few,TRBV7-9,TGTGCCAGCAGCTTAGTCGGAGAGACCCAGTACTTC,CASSLVGETQYF